The clone carrying this T cell receptor (beta chain) was counted between two and nine times. These data originate in a study of T cells of healthy individuals. The CDR3 covers 14 residues. Germline CDR1 reads SGHTA; CDR2 reads FQGNSA. Trimming at V came to 5 bases and at J to 3 bases, leaving 5 bases not matched to a gene. TCRdb re-called the 5' RACE reads with MiXCR, one entry per CDR3 protein. Of approximately 100,000 distinct CDR3 sequences in the sample, 15% to 20% were seen once. The source of this sequence is a human donor in good health. The rearrangement joins TRBV7-2 to TRBJ2-7, with TRBD1 matching 9 bases. The CDR3 is CASSLQTGGYEQYF. The CDR3 nucleotides are TGTGCCAGCAGCCTCCAGACAGGGGGCTACGAGCAGTACTTC.